The subject of this entry is one TCR beta chain. As yet, its antigen is unknown. This entry is derived from a study of OX40 agonist ivuxolimab in advanced cancers. Study background: Patients were treated with ivuxolimab, an agonistic anti-OX40 (CD134) antibody. Whole-study findings and limits: Antigen targets of the expanded peripheral T cells went undetermined. Doses of 0.1 to 3.0 mg/kg were accompanied by clonal expansion of CD4+ and CD8+ blood T cells by week 6. Some nonresponders also had low normalized T-cell clonal expansion.

Measured with immunoSEQ multiplex PCR; TCRdb has only the in-frame clones, and not every one. Of 85,000 to 100,000 clones in the sample, approximately 95% were seen once. V gave up 3 bases and J gave up 2 bases; unmatched junction bases: 5. CDR1 and CDR2 (germline): LNHDA, SQIVND (reference sequence). The CDR3 spans 15 residues. The V call is TRBV19, the J call TRBJ2-7; 9 nucleotides match TRBD1. Specimen: CD4+ or CD8+ T cells sorted from blood, collected in a trial of the OX40 agonist ivuxolimab. The receptor's source is an adult with an advanced solid tumor such as melanoma, head and neck, liver or kidney cancer. Here the CDR3 DNA reads TGTGCCAGTAGTATTGGTGGGACAGGGACCTACGAGCAGTACTTC. It translates to CASSIGGTGTYEQYF.